The 6 T cell receptor beta chains below were found in one sample sequenced in a study of cytomegalovirus exposure and HLA in healthy donors. The PCR had 60 Vbeta and 13 Jbeta primers. The table came from immunoSEQ multiplex PCR; TCRdb's copy has only in-frame clones and leaves some out. Of around 120,000 clones in the sample, over 60% were seen once. The source material was PBMCs. The receptors originated from a human donor in good health.

The chain carries TRBV19 and TRBJ2-3; 11 bases map to TRBD2. The length of the CDR3 is 15 residues. Germline CDR1 LNHDA, CDR2 SQIVND (reference sequence). After removal of 5 bases from V and 6 bases from J, the junction contained 7 bases not matched to a gene. The CDR3 sequence is CASSSGTSGGDTQYF. As DNA, the CDR3 is TGTGCCAGTAGTTCCGGGACTAGCGGAGGGGATACGCAGTATTTT.

The sample holds a few counts of this clone. This chain connects TRBV19 to TRBJ1-1; D is possibly TRBD1 (5 bases). V was cut by 4 bases and J by 7 bases, with 7 bases left in between. Germline CDR1 is LNHDA and CDR2 is SQIVND (reference sequence). CDR3 length equals 11 residues. The CDR3 nucleotides read TGTGCCAGTAGTACGGGGGGTGAAGCTTTCTTT. Residues: CASSTGGEAFF. Filled out from reference TRBV19 and TRBJ1-1, the complete variable domain reads DGGITQSPKYLFRKEGQNVTLSCEQNLNHDAMYWYRQDPGQGLRLIYYSQIVNDFQKGDIAEGYSVSREKKESFPLTVTSAQKNPTAFYLCASSTGGEAFFGQGTRLTVV.

This clone has more than one count but fewer than ten. V gene TRBV4-2 combines with J gene TRBJ2-7, with 7 nucleotides matching TRBD1. The CDR3 totals 14 residues. V lost 5 bases and J lost 4; bases outside the gene matches: 8. Germline V gene lookup returns CDR1 LGHNA and CDR2 YNFKEQ. CDR3 protein: CASSARDSKYEQYF. The CDR3, as DNA: TGTGCCAGCAGCGCCCGGGACAGTAAGTACGAGCAGTACTTC.

The chain carries TRBV5-1 and TRBJ2-7; 9 bases are shared with TRBD1. V was clipped by 0 bases and J by 2 bases; unmatched bases: 0. Germline loops: CDR1 SGHRS, CDR2 YFSETQ. The CDR3 extends over 14 amino acids. CDR3 DNA: TGCGCCAGCAGCTTGGGGGACAGGGCCTACGAGCAGTACTTC. Its protein product is CASSLGDRAYEQYF.

V is TRBV6-6 and J is TRBJ2-1; the D gene is possibly TRBD2 (5 bases). Per germline, CDR1 MNHNY and CDR2 SVGAGI (reference sequence). Deletions cut 0 bases from V and 5 bases from J, with 8 bases between. This CDR3 has 14 amino acids. CDR3 sequence reads: CASSYSGRDNEQFF. CDR3 coding DNA: TGTGCCAGCAGTTACTCCGGGCGGGACAATGAGCAGTTCTTC.

On this clone itself: This sample also contains other DNA sequences that code for the same CDR3. The chain is built from TRBV4-1 and TRBJ1-1; a possible D gene is TRBD1 (6 bases). V lost 1 base and J lost 2, with 8 bases in between. Germline CDR1 and CDR2: MGHRA and YSYEKL. This CDR3 contains 14 residues. The chain's CDR3 is CASSQVGGNTEAFF. The CDR3 bases are TGCGCCAGCAGCCAAGTAGGGGGAAACACTGAAGCTTTCTTT.